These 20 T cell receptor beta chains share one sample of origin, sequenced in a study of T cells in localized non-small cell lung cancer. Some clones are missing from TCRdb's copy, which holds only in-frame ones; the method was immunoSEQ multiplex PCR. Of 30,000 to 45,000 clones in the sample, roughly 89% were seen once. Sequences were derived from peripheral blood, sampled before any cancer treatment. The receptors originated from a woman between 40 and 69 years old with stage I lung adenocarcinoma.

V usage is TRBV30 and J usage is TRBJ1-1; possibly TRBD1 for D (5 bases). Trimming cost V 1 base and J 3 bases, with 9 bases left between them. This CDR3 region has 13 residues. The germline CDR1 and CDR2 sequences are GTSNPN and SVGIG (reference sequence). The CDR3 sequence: CAWSEAGHTEAFF. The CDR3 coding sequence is TGTGCCTGGAGTGAGGCGGGGCACACTGAAGCTTTCTTT.

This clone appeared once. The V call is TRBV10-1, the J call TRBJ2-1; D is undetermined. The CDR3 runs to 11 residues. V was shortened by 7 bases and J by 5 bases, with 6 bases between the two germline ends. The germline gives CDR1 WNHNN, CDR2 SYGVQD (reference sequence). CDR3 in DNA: TGCGCCAGCATGGGAAACAATGAGCAGTTCTTC. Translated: CASMGNNEQFF.

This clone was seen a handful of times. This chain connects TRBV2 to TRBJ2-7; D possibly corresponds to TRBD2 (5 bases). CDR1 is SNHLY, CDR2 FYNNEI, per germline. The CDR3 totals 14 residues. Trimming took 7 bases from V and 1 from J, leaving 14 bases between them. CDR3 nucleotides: TGTGCCAGCACTGAGCGGTATACTTCCTACGAGCAGTACTTC. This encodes CASTERYTSYEQYF. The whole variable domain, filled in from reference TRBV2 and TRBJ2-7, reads EPEVTQTPSHQVTQMGQEVILRCVPISNHLYFYWYRQILGQKVEFLVSFYNNEISEKSEIFDDQFSVERPDGSNFTLKIRSTKLEDSAMYFCASTERYTSYEQYFGPGTRLTVT.

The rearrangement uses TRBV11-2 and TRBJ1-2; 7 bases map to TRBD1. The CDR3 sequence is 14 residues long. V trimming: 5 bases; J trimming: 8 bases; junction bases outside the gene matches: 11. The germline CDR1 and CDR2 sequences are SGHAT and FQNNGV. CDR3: CASSRTGSDNGYTF. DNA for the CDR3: TGTGCCAGCAGCCGGACAGGTTCCGACAACGGCTACACCTTC. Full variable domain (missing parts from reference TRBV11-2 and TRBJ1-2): EAGVAQSPRYKIIEKRQSVAFWCNPISGHATLYWYQQILGQGPKLLIQFQNNGVVDDSQLPKDRFSAERLKGVDSTLKIQPAKLEDSAVYLCASSRTGSDNGYTFGSGTRLTVV.

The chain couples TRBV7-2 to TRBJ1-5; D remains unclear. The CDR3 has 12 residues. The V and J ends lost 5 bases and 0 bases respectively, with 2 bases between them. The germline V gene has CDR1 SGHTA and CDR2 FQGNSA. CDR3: CASSPSNQPQHF. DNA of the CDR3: TGTGCCAGCAGCCCTAGCAATCAGCCCCAGCATTTT.

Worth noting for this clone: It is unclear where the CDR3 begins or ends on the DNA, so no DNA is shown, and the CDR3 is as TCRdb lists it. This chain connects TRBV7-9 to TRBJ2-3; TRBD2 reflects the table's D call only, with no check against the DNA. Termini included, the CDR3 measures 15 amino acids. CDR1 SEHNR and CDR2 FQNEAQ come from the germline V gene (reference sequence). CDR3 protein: CASSLHLRGTDTQYF.

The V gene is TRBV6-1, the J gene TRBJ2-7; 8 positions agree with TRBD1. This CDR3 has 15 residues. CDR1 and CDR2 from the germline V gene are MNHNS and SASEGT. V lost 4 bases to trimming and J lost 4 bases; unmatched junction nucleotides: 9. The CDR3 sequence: CASSVRDRGVYEQYF. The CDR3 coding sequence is TGTGCCAGCAGTGTTCGCGACAGGGGAGTTTACGAGCAGTACTTC.

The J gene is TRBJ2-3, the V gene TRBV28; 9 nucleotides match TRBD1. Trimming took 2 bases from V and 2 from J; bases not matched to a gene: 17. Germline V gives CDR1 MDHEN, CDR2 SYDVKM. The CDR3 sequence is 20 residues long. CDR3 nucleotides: TGTGCCAGCAGTTTACGTCATGGACAGGGGAGAGATTCTTCCACAGATACGCAGTATTTT. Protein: CASSLRHGQGRDSSTDTQYF.

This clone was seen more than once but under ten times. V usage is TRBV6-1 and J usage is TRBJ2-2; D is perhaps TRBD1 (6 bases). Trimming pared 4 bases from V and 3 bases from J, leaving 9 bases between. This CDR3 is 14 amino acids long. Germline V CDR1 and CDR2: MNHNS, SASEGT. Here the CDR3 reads CASSGAGDTGELFF. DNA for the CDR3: TGTGCCAGCAGTGGGGCAGGGGACACCGGGGAGCTGTTTTTT.

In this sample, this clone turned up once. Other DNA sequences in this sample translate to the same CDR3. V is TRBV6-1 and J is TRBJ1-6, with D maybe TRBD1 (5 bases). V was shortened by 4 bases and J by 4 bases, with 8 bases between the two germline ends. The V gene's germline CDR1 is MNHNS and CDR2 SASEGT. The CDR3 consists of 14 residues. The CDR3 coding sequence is TGTGCCAGCAGTGCGGGACCATATAATTCACCCCTCCACTTT. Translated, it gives CASSAGPYNSPLHF.

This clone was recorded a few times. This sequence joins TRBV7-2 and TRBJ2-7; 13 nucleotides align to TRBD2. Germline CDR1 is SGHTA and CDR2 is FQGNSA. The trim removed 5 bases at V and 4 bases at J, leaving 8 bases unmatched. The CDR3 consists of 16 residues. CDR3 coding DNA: TGTGCCAGCAGCCAAAGACTAGCGGGGGGTCTTTACGAGCAGTACTTC. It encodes CASSQRLAGGLYEQYF.

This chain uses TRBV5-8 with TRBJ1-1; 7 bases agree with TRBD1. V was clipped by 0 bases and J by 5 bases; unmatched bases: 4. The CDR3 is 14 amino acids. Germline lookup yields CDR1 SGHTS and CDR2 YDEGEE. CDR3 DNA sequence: TGTGCCAGCAGCTTGGTGCAGGGGGTTACTGAAGCTTTCTTT. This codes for CASSLVQGVTEAFF. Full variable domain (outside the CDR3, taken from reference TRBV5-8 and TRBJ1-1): EAGVTQSPTHLIKTRGQQATLRCSPISGHTSVYWYQQALGLGLQFLLWYDEGEERNRGNFPPRFSGRQFPNYSSELNVNALELEDSALYLCASSLVQGVTEAFFGQGTRLTVV.

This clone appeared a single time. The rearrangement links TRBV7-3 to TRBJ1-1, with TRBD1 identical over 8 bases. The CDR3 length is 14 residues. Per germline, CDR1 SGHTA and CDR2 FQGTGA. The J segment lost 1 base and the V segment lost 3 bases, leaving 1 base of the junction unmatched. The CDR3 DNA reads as TGTGCCAGCAGCTTGGGGACAGGGAACACTGAAGCTTTCTTT. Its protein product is CASSLGTGNTEAFF.

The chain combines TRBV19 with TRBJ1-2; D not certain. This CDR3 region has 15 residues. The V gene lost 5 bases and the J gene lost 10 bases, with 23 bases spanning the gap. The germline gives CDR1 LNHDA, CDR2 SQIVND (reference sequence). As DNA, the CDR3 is TGTGCCAGTAGTCCGGACGGAGAAGGAATGAGTGACTACACCTTC. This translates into CASSPDGEGMSDYTF.

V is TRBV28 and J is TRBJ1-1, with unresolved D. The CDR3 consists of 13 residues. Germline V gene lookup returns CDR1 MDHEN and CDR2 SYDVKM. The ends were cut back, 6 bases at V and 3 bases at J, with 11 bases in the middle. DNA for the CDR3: TGTGCCAGCAGCTCTCGGTGGGACACTGAAGCTTTCTTT. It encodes CASSSRWDTEAFF.

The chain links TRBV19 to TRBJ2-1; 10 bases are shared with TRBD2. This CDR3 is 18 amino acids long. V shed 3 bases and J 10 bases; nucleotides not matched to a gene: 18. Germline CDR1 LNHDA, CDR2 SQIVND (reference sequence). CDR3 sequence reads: CASSMGNSGGSYGREQFF. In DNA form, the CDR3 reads TGTGCCAGTAGTATGGGTAATAGCGGGGGGTCCTACGGGAGGGAGCAGTTCTTC.

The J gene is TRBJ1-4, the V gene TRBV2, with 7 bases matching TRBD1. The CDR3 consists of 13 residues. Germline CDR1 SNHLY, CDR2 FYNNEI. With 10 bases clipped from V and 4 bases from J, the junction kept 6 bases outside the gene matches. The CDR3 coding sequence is TGTGCCACAAAAGACAGGGTTAATGAAAAACTGTTTTTT. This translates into CATKDRVNEKLFF. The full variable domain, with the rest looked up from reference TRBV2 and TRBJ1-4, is EPEVTQTPSHQVTQMGQEVILRCVPISNHLYFYWYRQILGQKVEFLVSFYNNEISEKSEIFDDQFSVERPDGSNFTLKIRSTKLEDSAMYFCATKDRVNEKLFFGSGTQLSVL.

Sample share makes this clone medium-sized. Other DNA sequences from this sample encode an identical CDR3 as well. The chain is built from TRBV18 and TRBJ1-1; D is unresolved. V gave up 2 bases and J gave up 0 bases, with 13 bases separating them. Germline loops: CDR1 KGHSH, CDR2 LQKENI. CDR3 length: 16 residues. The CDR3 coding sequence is TGTGCCAGCTCACCAGGTCGGAGTCCAATGAACACTGAAGCTTTCTTT. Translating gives CASSPGRSPMNTEAFF.

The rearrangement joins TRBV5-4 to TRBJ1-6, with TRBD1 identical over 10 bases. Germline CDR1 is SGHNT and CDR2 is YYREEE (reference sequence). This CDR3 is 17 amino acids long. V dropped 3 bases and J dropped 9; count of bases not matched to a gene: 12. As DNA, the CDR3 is TGTGCCAGCAGCTATTCATTATTAGACAGGGGGCTTTCACCCCTCCACTTT. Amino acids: CASSYSLLDRGLSPLHF.

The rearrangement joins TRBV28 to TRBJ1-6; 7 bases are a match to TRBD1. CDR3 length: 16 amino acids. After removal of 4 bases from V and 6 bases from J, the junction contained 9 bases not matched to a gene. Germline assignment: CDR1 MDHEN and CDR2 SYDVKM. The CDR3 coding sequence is TGTGCCAGCAGTTCCCTAACAGGGGACGCTAATTCACCCCTCCACTTT. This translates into CASSSLTGDANSPLHF.